The present entry profiles one TCR beta chain with its context. How the authors handled the data: Quantification of nucleated cells was approximated via reference gene primer amplification. The method was immunoSEQ multiplex PCR; TCRdb's version includes in-frame clones alone and lacks a portion of them. D and trimming come from the DNA, and the V and J calls and clone size come from that table. Of roughly 15,000 clones listed, 87% are singletons. The V and J ends lost 1 base and 6 bases respectively, with 4 bases between them. CDR1 and CDR2 from the germline V gene are DFQATT and SNEGSKA (reference sequence). The CDR3 is 11 amino acids. The data stem from a study of blood T cell repertoires in COVID-19. About the study: Samples taken during acute and convalescent COVID-19 were collected in the United States, Italy and Spain. PBMCs, B-cell-depleted T cells, or T cells were the source of the cDNA or gDNA that made up the material.

The sample consisted of peripheral blood. The source is a man over 45 with active COVID-19. The chain has TRBV20-1 and TRBJ2-1; D uncertain. CDR3 sequence reads: CSARVINEQFF. In DNA, the CDR3 is TGCAGTGCTAGAGTTATCAATGAGCAGTTCTTC.